The entry that follows covers one T cell receptor beta chain sequence. Amplification of TCR alpha and beta CDR3 regions from RNA used iRepertoire nested multiplex PCR. TCRdb processed the multiplex PCR reads anew with MiXCR; each CDR3 protein has one entry. The data hold under 150,000 distinct CDR3 sequences, with around 25% observed a single time. V shed 3 bases, J shed 0 bases, and the junction held 9 bases outside the gene matches. This CDR3 has 17 amino acids. Germline CDR1 is SEHNR and CDR2 is FQNEAQ (reference sequence). The data were taken from a study of glioma-infiltrating T cells. This TCR came from a human donor with low-grade glioma or glioblastoma, undergoing nonglioma brain surgery, or in good health (not recorded which). What was sequenced was glioma tissue, nonneoplastic brain tissue, or PBMCs (not recorded which). The rearrangement joins TRBV7-9 to TRBJ1-1; 8 positions agree with TRBD1. The DNA of the CDR3 is TGTGCCAGCAGCTTCCCCAGGGGGCGAATGGTGAACACTGAAGCTTTCTTT. Translation gives CASSFPRGRMVNTEAFF.